This is a list of T cell receptor beta chains from one sample in a study of blood T cell repertoires in COVID-19. Clones were read by immunoSEQ multiplex PCR, and TCRdb kept only the in-frame ones, dropping some. This table holds about 430,000 clones, about 88% found once. Sequencing input: PBMCs or T cells enriched from blood (not recorded which). The source of these receptors is a woman aged 18-35 years who had been exposed to COVID-19. Each CDR3 is given with its conserved first and last residue. The D gene is left open where the match is weak. Clone size is shown for a subset of rows, as once, few, many or a class of expanded clone.

J,size,V,D,CDR3,DNA
TRBJ2-7,-,TRBV25-1,TRBD1,CASGWTGSYEQYF,TGTGCCAGCGGGTGGACAGGATCATACGAGCAGTACTTC
TRBJ1-4,once,TRBV29-1,TRBD1,CSVARQGQNEKLFF,TGCAGCGTTGCTAGACAGGGGCAGAATGAAAAACTGTTTTTT
TRBJ1-2,few,TRBV27,TRBD1,CASSKGWDRANYGYTF,TGTGCCAGCAGTAAAGGGTGGGACAGAGCTAACTATGGCTACACCTTC
TRBJ1-5,-,TRBV6-5,-,CASSPGGVGNQPQHF,TGTGCCAGCAGTCCGGGGGGGGTTGGCAATCAGCCCCAGCATTTT
TRBJ1-2,-,TRBV28,TRBD1,CASRTTGGSGYGYTF,TGTGCCAGCAGGACTACAGGGGGCTCGGGCTATGGCTACACCTTC
TRBJ2-3,-,TRBV13,-,CASSSSVSTDTQYF,TGTGCCAGCAGCTCTAGCGTCAGCACAGATACGCAGTATTTT
TRBJ2-1,few,TRBV5-1,TRBD1,CASSLEIQDRLIYNEQFF,TGCGCCAGCAGCTTGGAAATTCAGGACAGGTTGATTTACAATGAGCAGTTCTTC
TRBJ2-1,-,TRBV27,-,CASSLGPGPYNEQFF,TGTGCCAGCAGTTTAGGTCCGGGTCCCTACAATGAGCAGTTCTTC
TRBJ2-7,-,TRBV7-9,TRBD2,CASSSTSEIYEQYF,TGTGCCAGCAGCTCCACTAGCGAAATCTACGAGCAGTACTTC
TRBJ2-1,-,TRBV29-1,TRBD2,CSVILLAGDSNYNEQFF,TGCAGCGTCATCCTATTAGCGGGAGATTCAAATTACAATGAGCAGTTCTTC
TRBJ2-7,once,TRBV28,TRBD1,CASRVRDRSPYEQYF,TGTGCCAGCAGGGTCCGGGACAGGTCACCCTACGAGCAGTACTTC
TRBJ2-7,-,TRBV7-9,TRBD1,CASSQGARRVIEQYF,TGTGCCAGCAGCCAGGGGGCTAGGCGGGTAATCGAGCAGTACTTC
TRBJ1-2,-,TRBV28,-,CASSLTGYSSYGYTF,TGTGCCAGCAGTTTAACAGGGTATTCATCCTATGGCTACACCTTC
TRBJ2-1,few,TRBV4-3,-,CASSQVESPNNEQFF,TGCGCCAGCAGCCAAGTAGAGTCGCCCAACAATGAGCAGTTCTTC
TRBJ2-7,-,TRBV7-2,-,CASSLMATARPYEQYF,TGTGCCAGCAGCTTAATGGCGACAGCCAGACCCTACGAGCAGTACTTC